This TCR beta chain was sequenced in a study of low-dose radiotherapy and immunotherapy resistance in tumors. This clonotype has a count of ten or more. The time point denotes: before trial treatment. Both TCRalpha and TCRbeta chains were reverse transcribed with V-gene-specific primers. TCR amplification ran 20 PCR cycles using constant-region and V-primer adapter primers. One entry per CDR3 protein, called by TCRdb with MiXCR from the reads. The table lists tens of thousands of distinct CDR3 sequences, around 30% of them singletons, with around 10% in the top ten. Sequenced here: PBMCs, sampled before treatment. The sequence came from a female donor with ovarian cancer.

The CDR3 here is CATKKAGGADTQYF. The CDR3 coding sequence is TGTGCCACCAAAAAGGCGGGAGGGGCAGATACGCAGTATTTT. The chain couples TRBV19 to TRBJ2-3; 9 positions agree with TRBD2. The ends lost 10 bases at V and 4 bases at J; junction bases unmatched: 9. Germline V lookup: CDR1 LNHDA, CDR2 SQIVND (reference sequence). CDR3 length equals 14 residues.